The text below deals with one T cell receptor (beta chain). Its specificity is not known. This specimen belongs to a study of blood T cells in healthy people across ages. This CDR3 comprises 18 residues. The junction had 12 bases not matched to a gene; V was cut back by 2 bases and J by 0 bases. Germline assignment: CDR1 SGHRS and CDR2 YFSETQ. The people who gave samples were healthy Caucasians from Russia, aged about 6 to 100. A second PCR, run for roughly 7 to 11 cycles, used a sample-barcoded 5' primer plus a J-beta primer mix. A template-switch adaptor that had 12 random nucleotides put a tag on each cDNA molecule. Every sample gave at least 3 million paired-end reads containing CDR3. MiXCR, applied by TCRdb to the 5' RACE reads, yields one record per CDR3 protein. The sample consists of roughly 1.9 million distinct CDR3 sequences, 35% to 50% of them appearing once. Notes on the study in general: More naive CD4+ cells and higher diversity marked long-lived donors relative to aged donors.

V gene TRBV5-1 combines with J gene TRBJ2-7; TRBD1 matches 9 bases. Sequencing used blood. This sequence was found in a human donor in good health. CDR3 sequence (DNA): TGCGCCAGCAGCTTAAACAGGGGGCAAGGGCGGAGCTCCTACGAGCAGTACTTC. Translated, it gives CASSLNRGQGRSSYEQYF. Filled out from reference TRBV5-1 and TRBJ2-7, the complete variable domain reads KAGVTQTPRYLIKTRGQQVTLSCSPISGHRSVSWYQQTPGQGLQFLFEYFSETQRNKGNFPGRFSGRQFSNSRSEMNVSTLELGDSALYLCASSLNRGQGRSSYEQYFGPGTRLTVT.